This T cell receptor (beta chain) was identified in a study of human T cells and chemical hapten exposure. The sample holds many counts of this clonotype. No antigen is known for it. Germline V lookup: CDR1 SGHRS, CDR2 YFSETQ. The V end was cut by 4 bases, the J end by 0 bases, with 11 bases between. The CDR3 loop spans 14 amino acids. Noted time point: healthy volunteer bleed at 2 weeks. Total RNA extraction was carried out from unfractionated whole blood. Unique molecular identifiers were linked by the library to individual cDNA molecules. In the original workflow: Across samples, TCR counts had a median of approximately 100,000 and ranged from 23,224 to 690,600. In TCRdb, the RACE reads were re-called with MiXCR into one record per CDR3 protein. In this record, the V and J calls reflect TCRdb's handling and not the investigators' own analysis. This table holds about 45,000 distinct CDR3 sequences, about 4.8% found once.

General observations from the study: The number of TCRs above 1 in 1000 frequency did not change after DPC sensitization.

The receptor's source is a human donor in good health. Some clones in this sample may be carry-over from other donors' samples. J is TRBJ2-7 and V is TRBV5-1; a possible D gene is TRBD2 (6 bases). Sample: whole blood. CDR3 amino acids: CASSLGTRSYEQYF. The CDR3 DNA reads TGCGCCAGCAGCCTCGGGACTCGCTCCTACGAGCAGTACTTC.